The 21 T cell receptor beta chains below were found in one sample sequenced in a study of shared clonotypes between healthy human individuals. Sequencing was performed with immunoSEQ multiplex PCR; in TCRdb, only in-frame clones are kept and a portion is missing. The sample contains 1.5 million to 2.5 million clones, roughly 94% of which appear only once. The naive CD8 subset, CD45RO-negative cells positively selected for CCR7, excluded terminally differentiated effector memory CD45RA+ cells. The sample was naive CD8+ T cells sorted from blood. The receptor set was obtained from a man aged 18 to 35 in good health.

This chain joins TRBV9 and TRBJ2-7, with D perhaps matching TRBD1 (5 bases). With 0 bases removed from V and 1 base from J, the gap between germline ends came to 11 bases. CDR3 length equals 15 residues. Germline V gene data show CDR1 as SGDLS and CDR2 as YYNGEE. The CDR3 region is CASSVADTASYEQYF. The CDR3 DNA reads as TGTGCCAGCAGCGTAGCGGACACAGCATCCTACGAGCAGTACTTC.

The genes are TRBV5-4 and TRBJ2-7, with TRBD2 matching 10 bases. CDR3 length equals 17 residues. Germline-derived CDR1 and CDR2 are SGHNT and YYREEE (reference sequence). The J segment lost 6 bases and the V segment lost 0 bases, leaving 12 bases of the junction unmatched. The CDR3 reads CASSLEVLAGVSSEQYF. CDR3 bases: TGTGCCAGCAGCTTGGAGGTGCTAGCGGGAGTTAGTAGCGAGCAGTACTTC.

The V call is TRBV4-1, the J call TRBJ2-3; 10 nucleotides align to TRBD2. This CDR3 has 15 residues. CDR1 MGHRA and CDR2 YSYEKL come from the germline V gene. J lost 9 bases, V lost 0 bases, and 6 bases had no gene match. The chain's CDR3 is CASSQEGLAGVTQYF. DNA for the CDR3: TGCGCCAGCAGCCAAGAGGGCCTAGCGGGAGTAACGCAGTATTTT.

In DNA, the CDR3 is TGTGCCAGCAGCTTAGGCCCAGGGCTACACACTGAAGCTTTCTTT. Its protein product is CASSLGPGLHTEAFF. This chain connects TRBV11-2 to TRBJ1-1, with D perhaps matching TRBD1 (5 bases). V lost 1 base to trimming and J lost 3 bases, with 12 bases between them. This CDR3 region has 15 residues. CDR1 is SGHAT, CDR2 FQNNGV, per germline.

Only one count was recorded for this clone. The chain couples TRBV10-1 to TRBJ2-7, with TRBD2 identical over 7 bases. The CDR3 runs 15 residues. Unmatched junction bases numbered 6, after V lost 1 base and J lost 3 bases. CDR1 and CDR2 from the germline V gene are WNHNN and SYGVQD (reference sequence). For the CDR3, the DNA is TGCGCCAGCAGTGAGTGGGCTAGCGGAATCTACGAGCAGTACTTC. Its translation: CASSEWASGIYEQYF.

The rearrangement joins TRBV4-1 to TRBJ2-7; perhaps TRBD2 as D (5 bases). The V end was cut by 4 bases, the J end by 3 bases, with 19 bases between. There are 16 residues in the CDR3. Germline assignment: CDR1 MGHRA and CDR2 YSYEKL. In nucleotides, the CDR3 is TGCGCCAGCAGCCGCACCCCACCCGGGGAGATCTACGAGCAGTACTTC. Protein product: CASSRTPPGEIYEQYF.

The CDR3 sequence: CSVDMETLNTEAFF. The CDR3 region has the DNA TGCAGCGTCGATATGGAGACCCTGAACACTGAAGCTTTCTTT. The chain couples TRBV29-1 to TRBJ1-1; D not resolved. Germline CDR1 is SQVTM and CDR2 is ANQGSEA. This CDR3 spans 14 amino acids. V was pared by 6 bases and J by 0 bases, with 14 bases between.

The chain couples TRBV5-5 to TRBJ2-7; 10 bases match TRBD1. Germline V gene sequence: CDR1 SGHKS, CDR2 YYEKEE (reference sequence). V gave up 3 bases and J gave up 3 bases; unmatched junction bases: 3. This CDR3 region has 14 residues. DNA of the CDR3: TGTGCCAGCAGCTACGGGACAGGGGTCTACGAGCAGTACTTC. It codes for CASSYGTGVYEQYF.

This chain links TRBV7-2 with TRBJ2-7; tentative D call: TRBD1 (6 bases). Between the trimmed V and J ends, which lost 0 bases and 3 bases, there was a span of 15 bases. The CDR3 consists of 16 residues. Per germline, CDR1 SGHTA and CDR2 FQGNSA. In nucleotides, the CDR3 is TGTGCCAGCAGCTTAGCGAAGGGGGTCCCCCTCTACGAGCAGTACTTC. Encoded protein: CASSLAKGVPLYEQYF.

This clone was observed once. J is TRBJ2-1 and V is TRBV5-6; 12 positions agree with TRBD2. CDR1 is SGHDT, CDR2 YYEEEE, per germline. CDR3 size: 16 residues. V dropped 1 base and J dropped 4; count of bases not matched to a gene: 3. This CDR3 reads CASSLTGLAGYNEQFF. The CDR3 bases are TGTGCCAGCAGCTTGACTGGACTAGCGGGATACAATGAGCAGTTCTTC.

This clone appeared once. The J gene is TRBJ1-2, the V gene TRBV28; 7 bases align to TRBD1. The germline gives CDR1 MDHEN, CDR2 SYDVKM. The CDR3 consists of 14 residues. V lost 2 bases to trimming and J lost 4 bases; unmatched junction nucleotides: 4. For the CDR3, the DNA is TGTGCCAGCAGTTTAGGACAGGCCAGCTATGGCTACACCTTC. Translation gives CASSLGQASYGYTF.

The chain combines TRBV27 with TRBJ2-4, with TRBD2 matching over 7 bases. Trimming took 5 bases from V and 9 from J; bases not matched to a gene: 7. CDR1 and CDR2 (germline): MNHEY, SMNVEV (reference sequence). The CDR3 runs to 13 residues. The CDR3 reads CASSPNPGGIQYF. In DNA, the CDR3 is TGTGCCAGCAGTCCTAACCCGGGGGGCATTCAGTACTTC.

The rearrangement joins TRBV28 to TRBJ2-7; 8 positions match TRBD1. Germline V gene sequence: CDR1 MDHEN, CDR2 SYDVKM. V lost 6 bases and J lost 1; bases outside the gene matches: 5. The CDR3 contains 14 residues. The CDR3: CASSLRGPSYEQYF. The DNA of the CDR3 is TGTGCCAGCAGCCTCAGGGGGCCTTCCTACGAGCAGTACTTC.

The rearrangement joins TRBV29-1 to TRBJ2-7; the D gene is possibly TRBD1 (6 bases). Between the trimmed V and J ends, which lost 7 bases and 0 bases, there was a span of 13 bases. This CDR3 has 13 amino acids. The germline V gene encodes CDR1 SQVTM and CDR2 ANQGSEA. CDR3 nucleotide sequence: TGCAGCGCCCTGGACAGCAGCTCCTACGAGCAGTACTTC. This encodes CSALDSSSYEQYF.

This clone appeared once. J is TRBJ2-1 and V is TRBV29-1, with D hard to call. With 4 bases removed from V and 2 bases from J, the gap between germline ends came to 6 bases. Germline loops: CDR1 SQVTM, CDR2 ANQGSEA. The CDR3 runs to 12 residues. The DNA of the CDR3 is TGCAGCGTTGTCGGCGCCTACAATGAGCAGTTCTTC. Translating it yields CSVVGAYNEQFF.

The J gene is TRBJ2-3, the V gene TRBV2, with a weak D call TRBD2 (5 bases). Per germline, CDR1 SNHLY and CDR2 FYNNEI. CDR3 length: 16 residues. The V gene lost 5 bases and the J gene lost 3 bases, with 18 bases spanning the gap. The CDR3 bases are TGTGCCAGCAGTACCGAAACTAGTTTACGAACAGATACGCAGTATTTT. It codes for CASSTETSLRTDTQYF.

The chain employs TRBV27 and TRBJ2-1; D call uncertain. V was shortened by 3 bases and J by 8 bases, with 11 bases between the two germline ends. Germline V gives CDR1 MNHEY, CDR2 SMNVEV (reference sequence). The CDR3 has 13 residues. Here the CDR3 reads CASSFIGYHEQFF. The CDR3 DNA reads TGTGCCAGCAGTTTTATTGGGTACCATGAGCAGTTCTTC.

The CDR3 sequence is CASSIPGQGGETQYF. In nucleotides, the CDR3 is TGTGCCAGCAGCATCCCGGGACAGGGAGGGGAGACCCAGTACTTC. This chain links TRBV7-9 with TRBJ2-5, with 9 positions matching TRBD1. With 5 bases clipped from V and 5 bases from J, the junction kept 9 bases outside the gene matches. Germline loops: CDR1 SEHNR, CDR2 FQNEAQ (reference sequence). The CDR3 runs 15 residues.

V is TRBV15 and J is TRBJ2-6; tentatively, D is TRBD1 or TRBD2 (5 bases each). The CDR3 runs 15 residues. CDR1 is LNHNV and CDR2 is YYDKDF in the germline V gene (reference sequence). The ends were cut back, 6 bases at V and 0 bases at J, with 9 bases in the middle. CDR3 in amino acids: CATSGGFSGANVLTF. The DNA of the CDR3 is TGTGCCACCAGTGGGGGTTTCTCTGGGGCCAACGTCCTGACTTTC.

The table lists this clone with a count of one. Within the sample, other DNA sequences also encode this same CDR3. The chain is built from TRBV28 and TRBJ2-5; D is perhaps TRBD2 (5 bases). V was pared by 3 bases and J by 3 bases, with 8 bases between. Germline V gene sequence: CDR1 MDHEN, CDR2 SYDVKM. The length of the CDR3 is 13 residues. CDR3 bases: TGTGCCAGCAGTTTTAGGGAGAAAGAGACCCAGTACTTC. Amino acids: CASSFREKETQYF.

This chain links TRBV6-5 with TRBJ1-1; TRBD1 agrees at 9 bases. J lost 0 bases, V lost 1 base, and 0 bases had no gene match. Germline loops: CDR1 MNHEY, CDR2 SVGAGI. CDR3 length equals 15 residues. The CDR3 spells CASSYWTGVNTEAFF. The DNA of the CDR3 is TGTGCCAGCAGTTACTGGACAGGGGTGAACACTGAAGCTTTCTTT.